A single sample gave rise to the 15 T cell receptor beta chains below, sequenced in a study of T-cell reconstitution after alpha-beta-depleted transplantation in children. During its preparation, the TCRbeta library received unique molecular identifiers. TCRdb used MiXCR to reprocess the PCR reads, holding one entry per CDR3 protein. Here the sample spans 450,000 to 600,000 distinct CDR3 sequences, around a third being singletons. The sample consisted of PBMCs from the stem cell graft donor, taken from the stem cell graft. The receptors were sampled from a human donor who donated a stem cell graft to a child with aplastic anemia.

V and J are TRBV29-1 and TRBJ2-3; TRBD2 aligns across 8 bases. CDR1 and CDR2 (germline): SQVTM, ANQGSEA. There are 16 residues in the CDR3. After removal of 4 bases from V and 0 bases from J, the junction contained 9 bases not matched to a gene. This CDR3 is CSVVEASGLSTDTQYF. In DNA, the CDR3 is TGCAGCGTTGTGGAGGCTAGCGGGCTAAGCACAGATACGCAGTATTTT.

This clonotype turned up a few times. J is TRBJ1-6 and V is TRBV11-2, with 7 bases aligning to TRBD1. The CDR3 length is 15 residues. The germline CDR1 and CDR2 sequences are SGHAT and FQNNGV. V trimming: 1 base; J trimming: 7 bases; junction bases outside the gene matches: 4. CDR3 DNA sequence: TGTGCCAGCAGCTTAGGGGACAGACCGAATTCACCCCTCCACTTT. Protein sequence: CASSLGDRPNSPLHF.

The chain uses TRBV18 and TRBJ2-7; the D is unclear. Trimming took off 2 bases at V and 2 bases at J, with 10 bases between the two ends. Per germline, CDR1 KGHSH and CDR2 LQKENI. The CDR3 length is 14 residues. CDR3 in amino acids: CASSPYGGAYEQYV. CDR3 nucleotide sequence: TGTGCCAGCTCACCATATGGCGGAGCCTACGAGCAGTACGTC.

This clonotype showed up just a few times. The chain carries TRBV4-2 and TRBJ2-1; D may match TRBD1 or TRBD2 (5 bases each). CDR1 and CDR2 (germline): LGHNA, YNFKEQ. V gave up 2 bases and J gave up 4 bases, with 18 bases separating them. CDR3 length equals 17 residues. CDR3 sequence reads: CASSQRTRDEKYNEQFF. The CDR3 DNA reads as TGTGCCAGCAGCCAACGAACCCGGGACGAAAAGTACAATGAGCAGTTCTTC.

In DNA, the CDR3 is TGCAGTGCTGCCGGACTAGTGGAGCAGTTCTTC. The encoded protein is CSAAGLVEQFF. The chain uses TRBV20-1 and TRBJ2-1, with 7 positions matching TRBD2. The CDR3 contains 11 residues. In germline, CDR1 is DFQATT, CDR2 SNEGSKA (reference sequence). Trimming cost V 5 bases and J 10 bases; bases outside gene matches: 5.

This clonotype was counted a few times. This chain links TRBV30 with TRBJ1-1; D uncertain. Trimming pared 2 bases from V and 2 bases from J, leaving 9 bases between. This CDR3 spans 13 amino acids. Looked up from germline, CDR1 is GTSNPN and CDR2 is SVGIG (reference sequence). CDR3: CAWSRGLNTEAFF. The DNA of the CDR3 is TGTGCCTGGAGTCGGGGATTAAACACTGAAGCTTTCTTT.

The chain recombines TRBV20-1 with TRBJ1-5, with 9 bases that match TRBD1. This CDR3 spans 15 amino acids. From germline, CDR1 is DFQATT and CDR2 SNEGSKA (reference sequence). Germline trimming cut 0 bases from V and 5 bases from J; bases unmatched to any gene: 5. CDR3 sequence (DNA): TGCAGTGCTAGAGACGGGGACAGGGAACATCAGCCCCAGCATTTT. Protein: CSARDGDREHQPQHF.

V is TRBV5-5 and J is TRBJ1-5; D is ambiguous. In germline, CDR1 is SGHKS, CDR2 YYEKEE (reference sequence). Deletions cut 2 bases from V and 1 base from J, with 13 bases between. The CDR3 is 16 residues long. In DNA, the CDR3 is TGTGCCAGCAGCTTTCTAGGGCAAGAAAGCAATCAGCCCCAGCATTTT. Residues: CASSFLGQESNQPQHF.

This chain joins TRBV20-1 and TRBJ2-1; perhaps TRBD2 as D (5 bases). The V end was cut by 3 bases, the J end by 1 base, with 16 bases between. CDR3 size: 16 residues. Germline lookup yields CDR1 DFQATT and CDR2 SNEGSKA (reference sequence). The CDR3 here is CSARDSRARSYNEQFF. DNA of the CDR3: TGCAGTGCTAGGGACTCTCGAGCGCGGTCCTACAATGAGCAGTTCTTC.

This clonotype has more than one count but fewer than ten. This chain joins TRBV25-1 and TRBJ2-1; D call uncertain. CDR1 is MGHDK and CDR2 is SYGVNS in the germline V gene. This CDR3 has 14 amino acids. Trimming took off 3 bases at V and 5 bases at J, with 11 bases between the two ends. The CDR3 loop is CASSERTVHNEQFF. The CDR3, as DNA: TGTGCCAGCAGTGAGAGGACGGTGCACAATGAGCAGTTCTTC. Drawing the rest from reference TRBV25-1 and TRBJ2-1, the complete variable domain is EADIYQTPRYLVIGTGKKITLECSQTMGHDKMYWYQQDPGMELHLIHYSYGVNSTEKGDLSSESTVSRIRTEHFPLTLESARPSHTSQYLCASSERTVHNEQFFGPGTRLTVL.

DNA of the CDR3: TGCGCCAGCAGCCAAGAGCCAGCGGGGACCTACGAGCAGTACTTC. This gives the protein CASSQEPAGTYEQYF. The rearrangement uses TRBV4-3 and TRBJ2-7; TRBD2 matches at 7 bases. V dropped 0 bases and J dropped 2; count of bases not matched to a gene: 4. The CDR3 extends over 15 amino acids. Germline V gives CDR1 LGHNA, CDR2 YSLEER.

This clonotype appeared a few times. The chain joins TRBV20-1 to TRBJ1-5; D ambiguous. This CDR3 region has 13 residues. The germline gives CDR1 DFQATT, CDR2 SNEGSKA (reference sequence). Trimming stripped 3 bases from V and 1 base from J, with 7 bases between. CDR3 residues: CSARGNSNQPQHF. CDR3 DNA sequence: TGCAGTGCTAGGGGCAACAGCAATCAGCCCCAGCATTTT.

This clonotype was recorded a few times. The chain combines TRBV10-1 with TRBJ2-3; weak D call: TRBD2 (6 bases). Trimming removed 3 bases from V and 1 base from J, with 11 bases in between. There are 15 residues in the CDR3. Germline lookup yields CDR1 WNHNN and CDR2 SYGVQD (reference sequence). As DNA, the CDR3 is TGCGCCAGCAGTGAAGGAGGGGTAGGCACAGATACGCAGTATTTT. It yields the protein CASSEGGVGTDTQYF.

The CDR3 nucleotides read TGTGCCAGCAGTTACGGATCCGGGGGCAATCAGCCCCAGCATTTT. Its protein is CASSYGSGGNQPQHF. The gene calls are TRBV6-2 or TRBV6-3 and TRBJ1-5; D is ambiguous. This CDR3 contains 15 residues. Per germline, CDR1 MNHEY and CDR2 SVGEGT. Trimming removed 2 bases at V and 2 bases at J, with 10 bases between.

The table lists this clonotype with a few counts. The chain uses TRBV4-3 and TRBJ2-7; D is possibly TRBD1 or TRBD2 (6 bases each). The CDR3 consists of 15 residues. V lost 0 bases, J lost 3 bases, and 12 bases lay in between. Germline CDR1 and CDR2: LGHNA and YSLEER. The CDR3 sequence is CASSQELGGSYEQYV. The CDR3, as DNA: TGCGCCAGCAGCCAAGAGTTAGGGGGGAGCTACGAGCAGTACGTC.